This TCR beta chain was recorded in a study of blood T cell repertoires in COVID-19. Germline CDR1 is MDHEN and CDR2 is SYDVKM. CDR3 length: 14 residues. J was trimmed by 4 bases and V by 4 bases; bases with no gene match: 5. Method: immunoSEQ multiplex PCR; TCRdb's copy keeps in-frame clones and lacks some. The data hold some 78,000 clones, with roughly 90% observed a single time. J is TRBJ1-2 and V is TRBV28, with 8 bases lining up with TRBD1. This clonotype originated in a man in his 70s with active or convalescent COVID-19. Sequencing used peripheral blood. In DNA, the CDR3 is TGTGCCAGCAGTTGGACAGGGATGGTCTATGGCTACACCTTC. It is translated as CASSWTGMVYGYTF.